The clone carrying this T cell receptor (beta chain) was seen a few times. The antigen is undetermined. This CDR3 has 17 amino acids. Germline values: CDR1 SGHAT, CDR2 FQNNGV. After removal of 4 bases from V and 9 bases from J, the junction contained 15 bases not matched to a gene. Individual cDNA molecules received unique molecular identifiers. TCRdb itself ran the 5' RACE reads through MiXCR, one entry per CDR3 protein. The table lists roughly 16,000 distinct CDR3 sequences, more than 4.5% of them singletons. The entry originates in a study of early T cells in non-severe SARS-CoV-2 infection. Across the study: The study sequenced bulk RNA from unsorted whole blood, with chains unpaired.

Findings of the study overall: Anti-spike CD8 specificities were favored by VDJdb matching, whose results missed private and CD4 specificities.

What was sequenced was whole blood. J is TRBJ2-1 and V is TRBV11-2, with 10 bases lining up with TRBD2. The sequence came from an adult who was a healthcare worker with PCR-confirmed SARS-CoV-2 infection or an uninfected control (not recorded which). The CDR3 DNA follows: TGTGCCAGCAGCTCCTCGACGCTAGCGGGAGTAGCGGGTGAGCAGTTCTTC. It is translated as CASSSSTLAGVAGEQFF.